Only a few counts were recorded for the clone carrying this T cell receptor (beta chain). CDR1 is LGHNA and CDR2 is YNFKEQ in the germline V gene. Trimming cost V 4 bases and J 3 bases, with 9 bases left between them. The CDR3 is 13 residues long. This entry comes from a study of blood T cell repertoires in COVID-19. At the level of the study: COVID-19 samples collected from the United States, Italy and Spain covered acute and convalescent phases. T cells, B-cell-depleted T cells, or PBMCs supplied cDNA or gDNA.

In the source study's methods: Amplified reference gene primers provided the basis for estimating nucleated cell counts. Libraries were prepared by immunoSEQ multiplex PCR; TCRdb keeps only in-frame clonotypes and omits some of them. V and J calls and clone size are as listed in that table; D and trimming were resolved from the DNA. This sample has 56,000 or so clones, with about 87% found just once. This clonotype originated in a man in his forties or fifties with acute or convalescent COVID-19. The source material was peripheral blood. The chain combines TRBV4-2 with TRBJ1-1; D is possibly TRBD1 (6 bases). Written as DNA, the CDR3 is TGTGCCAGCAGCCCAGGGGCGTACACTGAAGCTTTCTTT. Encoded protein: CASSPGAYTEAFF.